The present entry profiles one T cell receptor (beta chain) with its context. Its specificity is unknown. The data belong to a study of human thymus T cells. Thymic samples were excised during corrective heart operations. Donors were healthy Finnish babies undergoing corrective operations for congenital heart defects. Produced via immunoSEQ multiplex PCR; TCRdb's table is partial and in-frame only. The table includes about 78,000 clones, just over 95% detected once. Study-wide results and limits: Usage of V and J genes appeared biased in thymic and blood repertoires. As related research reported, thymic repertoires overlapped highly among unrelated individuals.

Sequencing was carried out using thymus tissue. This receptor was obtained from a boy under two years old with a congenital heart defect but otherwise immunologically healthy.

The CDR3 sequence: CASGLGQAGPYEQYF. DNA for the CDR3: TGTGCTAGTGGTTTGGGACAGGCGGGACCCTACGAGCAGTACTTC. The chain employs TRBV12-5 and TRBJ2-7; D possibly matches TRBD1 or TRBD2 (6 bases each). Germline CDR1 is LGHNT and CDR2 is FRNRAP. This CDR3 is built from 15 residues. Trimming shortened V by 1 base and J by 2 bases, and 12 bases separated the two germline ends.